The next 32 T cell receptor beta chains were all read from a single sample in a study of control samples from healthy donors and cancer patients. Method: immunoSEQ multiplex PCR; TCRdb's copy keeps in-frame clones and lacks some. This sample carries about 180,000 clones, around 94% of them seen once, and the ten largest clones take just over 1.4%. Sequenced: blood. The receptors shown here come from a man aged 25 to 45 in good health.

This clone was seen just once. This chain links TRBV4-2 with TRBJ2-1; D might be TRBD1 (6 bases). Germline CDR1 and CDR2: LGHNA and YNFKEQ. CDR3 length: 17 amino acids. Trimming took 0 bases from V and 8 from J, leaving 20 bases between them. The CDR3 is CASSQDKGNREQDEQFF. CDR3 DNA sequence: TGTGCCAGCAGCCAAGATAAAGGGAACAGGGAACAGGATGAGCAGTTCTTC.

The rearrangement joins TRBV6-5 to TRBJ1-1, with a possible D match to TRBD1 (6 bases). The CDR3 runs 11 residues. Deletions cut 7 bases from V and 7 bases from J, with 10 bases between. CDR1 MNHEY and CDR2 SVGAGI come from the germline V gene. The CDR3 spells CASKGQFEAFF. CDR3 nucleotides: TGTGCCAGCAAAGGACAGTTTGAAGCTTTCTTT.

The rearrangement joins TRBV6-5 to TRBJ1-6; D possibly corresponds to TRBD1 (5 bases). V lost 6 bases to trimming and J lost 9 bases, with 18 bases between them. The CDR3 totals 15 residues. Germline V lookup: CDR1 MNHEY, CDR2 SVGAGI. CDR3 protein: CASSYKGPLGSPLHF. CDR3 sequence (DNA): TGTGCCAGCAGCTATAAGGGACCGCTTGGTTCACCCCTCCACTTT.

This clone came up once. CDR3 amino acids: CASSQSTTGELFF. The CDR3 DNA sequence: TGCGCCAGCAGCCAAAGCACTACCGGGGAGCTGTTTTTT. J is TRBJ2-2 and V is TRBV4-1; D not resolved. Germline values: CDR1 MGHRA, CDR2 YSYEKL. V shed 2 bases and J shed 5 bases, with 6 bases lying between them. This CDR3 is built from 13 residues.

J is TRBJ2-7 and V is TRBV4-1, with 9 bases that match TRBD1. Unmatched junction bases numbered 5, after V lost 5 bases and J lost 0 bases. The CDR3 loop spans 15 amino acids. Germline V lookup: CDR1 MGHRA, CDR2 YSYEKL. DNA for the CDR3: TGCGCCAGCAGCTATGGACAGGGGCTCTCCTACGAGCAGTACTTC. Its protein product is CASSYGQGLSYEQYF.

Regarding this clone: Other DNA variants within this sample encode the same CDR3. The genes are TRBV20-1 and TRBJ2-1; no definite D call. The CDR3 covers 10 residues. Per the germline V gene, CDR1 is DFQATT and CDR2 is SNEGSKA (reference sequence). V gave up 5 bases and J gave up 5 bases, with 4 bases separating them. The CDR3 region is CSARDNEQFF. In DNA, the CDR3 is TGCAGTGCTCGGGACAATGAGCAGTTCTTC.

The rearrangement uses TRBV7-7 and TRBJ2-7; 8 positions match TRBD1. The V gene end was trimmed by 3 bases and the J gene end by 3 bases; junction bases not matched to a gene: 4. The CDR3 contains 14 residues. The germline gives CDR1 SSHAT, CDR2 FNYEAQ (reference sequence). The chain's CDR3 is CASSFGTGDYEQYF. In DNA, the CDR3 is TGTGCCAGCAGCTTCGGGACAGGTGACTACGAGCAGTACTTC.

The gene calls are TRBV7-9 and TRBJ1-2; D remains ambiguous. Per germline, CDR1 SEHNR and CDR2 FQNEAQ (reference sequence). The V and J ends lost 0 bases and 7 bases respectively, with 15 bases between them. The CDR3 is 15 residues long. The CDR3 DNA reads TGTGCCAGCAGCTTAGCCCCAGGCCACCGTCTTGGCTACACCTTC. It encodes CASSLAPGHRLGYTF.

The chain couples TRBV7-9 to TRBJ1-1, with D perhaps matching TRBD1 (6 bases). CDR1 is SEHNR and CDR2 is FQNEAQ in the germline V gene (reference sequence). Trimming took 4 bases from V and 0 from J, leaving 9 bases between them. This CDR3 has 14 amino acids. Here the CDR3 reads CASSSQGLNTEAFF. In nucleotides, the CDR3 is TGTGCCAGCAGCTCACAGGGCTTGAACACTGAAGCTTTCTTT.

The chain has TRBV19 and TRBJ2-7, with D maybe TRBD2 (6 bases). This CDR3 contains 14 residues. V gave up 5 bases and J gave up 2 bases, with 13 bases separating them. Germline CDR1 LNHDA, CDR2 SQIVND (reference sequence). As DNA, the CDR3 is TGTGCCAGTAGTGAGGCAGGAGGGGCCTACGAGCAGTACTTC. Amino acid sequence: CASSEAGGAYEQYF.

The sample holds one count of this clone. The chain joins TRBV3-1 (or the pseudogene TRBV3-2) to TRBJ1-2; a weak D match, TRBD1 (5 bases). Germline lookup yields CDR1 LGHDT and CDR2 YNNKEL (reference sequence). V was shortened by 1 base and J by 10 bases, with 10 bases between the two germline ends. This CDR3 comprises 12 residues. The DNA of the CDR3 is TGTGCCAGCAGCCAAGTAGGGGTGAACTACACCTTC. Translated: CASSQVGVNYTF.

This chain joins TRBV10-3 and TRBJ1-1, with D hard to call. CDR1 and CDR2 (germline): ENHRY, SYGVKD. The CDR3 has 13 amino acids. Trimming removed 4 bases at V and 1 base at J, with 7 bases between. The CDR3 DNA follows: TGTGCCATCAGTGGACACGGGAACACTGAAGCTTTCTTT. Translated: CAISGHGNTEAFF.

The J gene is TRBJ2-7, the V gene TRBV19; possible D gene TRBD2, 6 bases. Per the germline V gene, CDR1 is LNHDA and CDR2 is SQIVND (reference sequence). V was clipped by 5 bases and J by 2 bases, with 16 bases between them. There are 15 residues in the CDR3. The CDR3 nucleotides read TGTGCCAGTAGTGCTCTTAGCGGTCTTCCCTACGAGCAGTACTTC. Protein product: CASSALSGLPYEQYF.

The chain couples TRBV6-6 to TRBJ2-7; 10 nucleotides align to TRBD1. The J segment lost 6 bases and the V segment lost 10 bases, leaving 12 bases of the junction unmatched. The CDR3 sequence is 14 residues long. Germline CDR1 is MNHNY and CDR2 is SVGAGI (reference sequence). The CDR3 spells CATGRQGAQGEQYF. The DNA for the CDR3 is TGTGCCACCGGACGACAGGGGGCGCAGGGCGAGCAGTACTTC.

V gene TRBV5-4 combines with J gene TRBJ2-3; 7 nucleotides agree with TRBD2. Germline CDR1 reads SGHNT; CDR2 reads YYREEE (reference sequence). The CDR3 is 15 residues long. After removal of 4 bases from V and 4 bases from J, the junction contained 9 bases not matched to a gene. CDR3 sequence: CASSPSGVSPDTQYF. CDR3 coding DNA: TGTGCCAGCAGCCCTAGCGGTGTGTCCCCAGATACGCAGTATTTT. Full variable domain (outside the CDR3, taken from reference TRBV5-4 and TRBJ2-3): ETGVTQSPTHLIKTRGQQVTLRCSSQSGHNTVSWYQQALGQGPQFIFQYYREEENGRGNFPPRFSGLQFPNYSSELNVNALELDDSALYLCASSPSGVSPDTQYFGPGTRLTVL.

The chain links TRBV18 to TRBJ1-1; D is perhaps TRBD1 (6 bases). From germline, CDR1 is KGHSH and CDR2 LQKENI. Trimming removed 8 bases at V and 0 bases at J, with 13 bases between. CDR3 length: 14 amino acids. DNA of the CDR3: TGTGCCAGCACCCTAGGACAGATGAACACTGAAGCTTTCTTT. Translating gives CASTLGQMNTEAFF.

The CDR3, as DNA: TGCAGTGCTAGTCGGGACACCGGGGGGACCCAGTACTTC. Translating gives CSASRDTGGTQYF. The rearrangement links TRBV20-1 to TRBJ2-5; tentatively, D is TRBD1 or TRBD2 (6 bases each). The V and J ends lost 3 bases and 7 bases respectively, with 15 bases between them. The CDR3 consists of 13 residues. CDR1 is DFQATT and CDR2 is SNEGSKA in the germline V gene (reference sequence).

The chain carries TRBV5-8 and TRBJ1-4; tentative D call: TRBD1 (5 bases). Deletions cut 0 bases from V and 10 bases from J, with 16 bases between. This CDR3 contains 15 residues. CDR1 is SGHTS, CDR2 YDEGEE, per germline. The chain's CDR3 is CASSLVGQLEGKLFF. DNA for the CDR3: TGTGCCAGCAGCTTGGTGGGGCAACTGGAGGGAAAACTGTTTTTT.

The rearrangement uses TRBV30 and TRBJ1-6; 7 positions agree with TRBD1. With 8 bases clipped from V and 5 bases from J, the junction kept 6 bases outside the gene matches. Germline V gene lookup returns CDR1 GTSNPN and CDR2 SVGIG (reference sequence). The CDR3 is 13 residues long. DNA of the CDR3: TGTGCCGGACAGGCGAGCCATAATTCACCCCTCCACTTT. Translation: CAGQASHNSPLHF.

The rearrangement links TRBV9 to TRBJ2-6; D unclear. Germline V lookup: CDR1 SGDLS, CDR2 YYNGEE. V dropped 4 bases and J dropped 0 bases, with 11 bases sitting between them. The CDR3 extends over 16 amino acids. CDR3 DNA: TGTGCCAGCAGCCCTTCGAAGGGCTCTGGGGCCAACGTCCTGACTTTC. Translating gives CASSPSKGSGANVLTF.

The count of this clone is one. CDR3 sequence: CATSRDSPNAVGKLFF. The CDR3 DNA reads TGTGCCACCAGCAGAGATTCGCCCAACGCGGTAGGAAAACTGTTTTTT. V is TRBV15 and J is TRBJ1-4; D ambiguous. Trimming removed 0 bases from V and 10 bases from J, with 18 bases in between. Germline loops: CDR1 LNHNV, CDR2 YYDKDF (reference sequence). The CDR3 contains 16 residues.

The genes are TRBV7-6 and TRBJ2-1, with TRBD2 matching 14 bases. The germline gives CDR1 SGHVS, CDR2 FNYEAQ. The CDR3 totals 18 residues. After removal of 0 bases from V and 6 bases from J, the junction contained 7 bases not matched to a gene. The CDR3 sequence: CASSLATLTSGRVNEQFF. The CDR3 DNA reads as TGTGCCAGCAGCTTAGCGACCTTGACTAGCGGGAGGGTCAATGAGCAGTTCTTC.

The gene calls are TRBV9 and TRBJ1-5, with 7 positions matching TRBD1. Germline V gene lookup returns CDR1 SGDLS and CDR2 YYNGEE. V was pared by 4 bases and J by 4 bases, with 2 bases of the junction left unmatched. The CDR3 length is 13 residues. CDR3 sequence reads: CASSPQGNQPQHF. The CDR3 DNA reads TGTGCCAGCAGCCCACAGGGGAATCAGCCCCAGCATTTT. Variable domain in full (rest from reference TRBV9 and TRBJ1-5): DSGVTQTPKHLITATGQRVTLRCSPRSGDLSVYWYQQSLDQGLQFLIQYYNGEERAKGNILERFSAQQFPDLHSELNLSSLELGDSALYFCASSPQGNQPQHFGDGTRLSIL.

The chain carries TRBV30 and TRBJ1-4; D possibly corresponds to TRBD1 (6 bases). V was trimmed by 0 bases and J by 12 bases, leaving 14 bases between them. CDR3 length: 13 residues. Germline-derived CDR1 and CDR2 are GTSNPN and SVGIG (reference sequence). The DNA of the CDR3 is TGTGCCTGGAGTGTACTTAGGGGGAGGGAACTGTTTTTT. It encodes CAWSVLRGRELFF.

This chain links TRBV10-3 with TRBJ2-7; TRBD1 might be the D (5 bases). V gave up 10 bases and J gave up 2 bases, with 18 bases separating them. The CDR3 extends over 14 amino acids. In germline, CDR1 is ENHRY, CDR2 SYGVKD. CDR3 sequence (DNA): TGTGCCACCAAGTCCAGGGTAGGAACCTACGAGCAGTACTTC. Translated, it gives CATKSRVGTYEQYF.

The V call is TRBV18, the J call TRBJ1-1; the D gene is possibly TRBD1 (6 bases). This CDR3 is 13 amino acids long. V was shortened by 4 bases and J by 10 bases, with 16 bases between the two germline ends. Per germline, CDR1 KGHSH and CDR2 LQKENI. The CDR3 here is CASSLQGRDRAFF. Here the CDR3 DNA reads TGTGCCAGCTCACTACAGGGTAGGGATCGAGCTTTCTTT. The complete variable domain, with remaining parts taken from reference TRBV18 and TRBJ1-1, reads NAGVMQNPRHLVRRRGQEARLRCSPMKGHSHVYWYRQLPEEGLKFMVYLQKENIIDESGMPKERFSAEFPKEGPSILRIQQVVRGDSAAYFCASSLQGRDRAFFGQGTRLTVV.

V usage is TRBV9 and J usage is TRBJ2-2; D remains unclear. Trimming shortened V by 3 bases and J by 0 bases, and 6 bases separated the two germline ends. Germline CDR1 SGDLS, CDR2 YYNGEE. CDR3 size: 14 residues. The CDR3 DNA is TGTGCCAGCAGCGGGGGTGCGAACACCGGGGAGCTGTTTTTT. Protein: CASSGGANTGELFF.

The chain uses TRBV2 and TRBJ1-6; unclear D gene. CDR1 is SNHLY, CDR2 FYNNEI, per germline. V lost 6 bases, J lost 7 bases, and 10 bases lay in between. This CDR3 is 13 amino acids long. CDR3 coding DNA: TGTGCCAGCAGCGTCAGCGTAAATTCACCCCTCCACTTT. It encodes CASSVSVNSPLHF.

The V and J genes are TRBV7-3 and TRBJ2-5, with D perhaps TRBD1 or TRBD2 (5 bases each). This CDR3 is 14 amino acids long. The germline CDR1 and CDR2 sequences are SGHTA and FQGTGA. V shed 2 bases and J shed 5 bases, with 12 bases lying between them. The CDR3 nucleotides are TGTGCCAGCAGCTTAGATGGGGGACCCGAGACCCAGTACTTC. It translates to CASSLDGGPETQYF. The full variable domain, its missing parts supplied by reference TRBV7-3 and TRBJ2-5, is GAGVSQTPSNKVTEKGKYVELRCDPISGHTALYWYRQSLGQGPEFLIYFQGTGAADDSGLPNDRFFAVRPEGSVSTLKIQRTERGDSAVYLCASSLDGGPETQYFGPGTRLLVL.

The chain carries TRBV5-8 and TRBJ1-1; D uncertain. V was cut by 6 bases and J by 0 bases, with 12 bases left in between. CDR3 size: 14 residues. Germline V lookup: CDR1 SGHTS, CDR2 YDEGEE. The CDR3 coding sequence is TGTGCCAGCACAGAACGGGGTATGAACACTGAAGCTTTCTTT. It codes for CASTERGMNTEAFF. Full variable domain (remainder filled in from reference TRBV5-8 and TRBJ1-1): EAGVTQSPTHLIKTRGQQATLRCSPISGHTSVYWYQQALGLGLQFLLWYDEGEERNRGNFPPRFSGRQFPNYSSELNVNALELEDSALYLCASTERGMNTEAFFGQGTRLTVV.

The genes are TRBV10-1 and TRBJ2-1, with TRBD1 matching 7 bases. The CDR3 loop spans 13 amino acids. After removal of 3 bases from V and 9 bases from J, the junction contained 5 bases not matched to a gene. The V gene's germline CDR1 is WNHNN and CDR2 SYGVQD (reference sequence). CDR3 sequence (DNA): TGCGCCAGCAGTGACCACAGGGGAGCTGAGCAGTTCTTC. Protein product: CASSDHRGAEQFF.

The chain joins TRBV10-3 to TRBJ1-1; D remains unclear. CDR1 and CDR2 (germline): ENHRY, SYGVKD. V was clipped by 6 bases and J by 5 bases, with 7 bases between them. The CDR3 totals 11 residues. The CDR3, as DNA: TGTGCCATCAGCCGTGGGACTGAAGCTTTCTTT. Residues: CAISRGTEAFF.